This T cell receptor (beta chain) comes out of a study of neurological immune-mediated disorders. Germline V gene lookup returns CDR1 DFQATT and CDR2 SNEGSKA (reference sequence). The CDR3 spans 16 residues. V shed 3 bases and J 4 bases; nucleotides not matched to a gene: 13. This clonotype appeared many times. TCRdb itself ran the 5' RACE reads through MiXCR, one entry per CDR3 protein. The table has around 64,000 distinct CDR3 sequences, around 3% seen once; the top ten hold 4% to 6.5%. The rearrangement links TRBV20-1 to TRBJ1-2, with 8 bases matching TRBD1. This TCR was recovered from a woman between 45 and 60 years old with multiple sclerosis. The sequencing sample was made of PBMCs. The CDR3 reads CSARNDRGGVGYGYTF. DNA of the CDR3: TGCAGTGCTAGGAACGACAGGGGAGGAGTTGGCTATGGCTACACCTTC.